These 17 T cell receptor beta chains came from one sample sequenced in a study of T cell changes during pregnancy in multiple sclerosis. TCRdb's copy holds only in-frame clones and misses some; the assay was immunoSEQ multiplex PCR. The table has more than 100,000 clones, around 91% seen once. Sequenced here: peripheral blood, sampled after pregnancy. Every receptor here comes from a female donor with multiple sclerosis, enrolled in a pregnancy study.

This chain connects TRBV9 to TRBJ2-1; 7 positions match TRBD2. From germline, CDR1 is SGDLS and CDR2 YYNGEE. The CDR3 spans 14 residues. After removal of 2 bases from V and 6 bases from J, the junction contained 5 bases not matched to a gene. DNA for the CDR3: TGTGCCAGCAGCGTTTTCGGCGGGAGCAATGAGCAGTTCTTC. This codes for CASSVFGGSNEQFF. The full variable domain, its missing parts supplied by reference TRBV9 and TRBJ2-1, is DSGVTQTPKHLITATGQRVTLRCSPRSGDLSVYWYQQSLDQGLQFLIQYYNGEERAKGNILERFSAQQFPDLHSELNLSSLELGDSALYFCASSVFGGSNEQFFGPGTRLTVL.

The genes are TRBV18 and TRBJ2-3, with TRBD2 matching over 16 bases. CDR1 is KGHSH, CDR2 LQKENI, per germline. This CDR3 comprises 18 residues. V gave up 3 bases and J gave up 2 bases; unmatched junction bases: 5. The CDR3 sequence is CASSPGTSGRAFTDTQYF. In DNA form, the CDR3 reads TGTGCCAGCTCACCGGGGACTAGCGGGAGGGCCTTCACAGATACGCAGTATTTT. Full variable domain (remainder filled in from reference TRBV18 and TRBJ2-3): NAGVMQNPRHLVRRRGQEARLRCSPMKGHSHVYWYRQLPEEGLKFMVYLQKENIIDESGMPKERFSAEFPKEGPSILRIQQVVRGDSAAYFCASSPGTSGRAFTDTQYFGPGTRLTVL.

As concerns this clone: One end of the junction fails to match germline, which may point to a read error. The chain recombines TRBV11-2 with TRBJ2-3; D gene ambiguous. The CDR3 runs 14 residues. Germline CDR1 reads SGHAT; CDR2 reads FQNNGV. This CDR3 is CASSVERSPDTQYF. Written as DNA, the CDR3 is TGTGCCAGCAGCGTAGAGCGTAGCCCAGATACGCAGTATTTT. Variable domain in full (rest from reference TRBV11-2 and TRBJ2-3): EAGVAQSPRYKIIEKRQSVAFWCNPISGHATLYWYQQILGQGPKLLIQFQNNGVVDDSQLPKDRFSAERLKGVDSTLKIQPAKLEDSAVYLCASSVERSPDTQYFGPGTRLTVL.

The chain recombines TRBV7-2 with TRBJ1-2, with a possible D match to TRBD1 (5 bases). The germline V gene has CDR1 SGHTA and CDR2 FQGNSA. This CDR3 region has 14 residues. Trimming removed 1 base from V and 2 bases from J, with 8 bases in between. This chain's CDR3 is CASSLGQGNYGYTF. DNA for the CDR3: TGTGCCAGCAGCTTAGGGCAGGGCAACTATGGCTACACCTTC.

The rearrangement uses TRBV4-1 and TRBJ2-2, with a tentative D call TRBD2 (5 bases). The V end was cut by 1 base, the J end by 6 bases, with 9 bases between. CDR1 and CDR2 from the germline V gene are MGHRA and YSYEKL. The CDR3 loop spans 14 amino acids. CDR3 region: CASSQVRGSGELFF. For the CDR3, the DNA is TGCGCCAGCAGCCAAGTCCGGGGATCCGGGGAGCTGTTTTTT.

The chain employs TRBV9 and TRBJ1-2; D perhaps matches TRBD1 (5 bases). The ends were cut back, 4 bases at V and 1 base at J, with 8 bases in the middle. The CDR3 spans 13 residues. The germline gives CDR1 SGDLS, CDR2 YYNGEE. The CDR3 sequence: CASSLDSNYGYTF. The CDR3 DNA reads TGTGCCAGCAGCCTCGACAGTAACTATGGCTACACCTTC.

The rearrangement links TRBV5-1 to TRBJ1-1, with D possibly TRBD1 on 6 matching bases. The ends were cut back, 1 base at V and 0 bases at J, with 16 bases in the middle. This CDR3 contains 17 residues. CDR1 SGHRS and CDR2 YFSETQ come from the germline V gene. The CDR3 DNA sequence: TGCGCCAGCAGCTTGAAAGGGCAGGGGCTTTTGAACACTGAAGCTTTCTTT. Translated, it gives CASSLKGQGLLNTEAFF. Full variable domain (missing parts from reference TRBV5-1 and TRBJ1-1): KAGVTQTPRYLIKTRGQQVTLSCSPISGHRSVSWYQQTPGQGLQFLFEYFSETQRNKGNFPGRFSGRQFSNSRSEMNVSTLELGDSALYLCASSLKGQGLLNTEAFFGQGTRLTVV.

This chain uses TRBV5-4 with TRBJ2-1; TRBD2 matches at 9 bases. V was pared by 5 bases and J by 10 bases, with 10 bases of the junction left unmatched. The germline gives CDR1 SGHNT, CDR2 YYREEE (reference sequence). The CDR3 contains 14 residues. CDR3 DNA sequence: TGTGCCAGCAGTGGGGGCGGGAGGGCCGACGAGCAGTTCTTC. Protein: CASSGGGRADEQFF.

The gene calls are TRBV2 and TRBJ2-1; 13 positions agree with TRBD2. This CDR3 has 15 residues. The germline CDR1 and CDR2 sequences are SNHLY and FYNNEI. V was clipped by 5 bases and J by 2 bases; unmatched bases: 0. CDR3 sequence (DNA): TGTGCCAGCAGTACTAGCGGGAGGGCCTACAATGAGCAGTTCTTC. It codes for CASSTSGRAYNEQFF.

The chain joins TRBV7-3 to TRBJ2-3; 10 bases are a match to TRBD1. V trimming: 3 bases; J trimming: 6 bases; junction bases outside the gene matches: 9. Germline CDR1 and CDR2: SGHTA and FQGTGA. The CDR3 runs 16 residues. CDR3 sequence (DNA): TGTGCCAGCAGCTTCCTGGCGGACAGGGGGGGGGATACGCAGTATTTT. Translated: CASSFLADRGGDTQYF.

The rearrangement joins TRBV19 to TRBJ2-7; TRBD1 matches at 10 bases. Germline CDR1 reads LNHDA; CDR2 reads SQIVND (reference sequence). This CDR3 contains 15 residues. Losses at the gene ends were 2 bases for V and 2 bases for J; bases not matched to a gene: 3. As DNA, the CDR3 is TGTGCCAGTAGTATACAGGACAGGGGGACCTACGAGCAGTACTTC. Encoded protein: CASSIQDRGTYEQYF.

This sequence joins TRBV5-1 and TRBJ2-7; unclear D gene. CDR1 is SGHRS, CDR2 YFSETQ, per germline. Trimming pared 5 bases from V and 0 bases from J, leaving 9 bases between. The CDR3 has 13 residues. The chain's CDR3 is CASSVSVSYEQYF. CDR3 coding DNA: TGCGCCAGCAGTGTGAGTGTCTCCTACGAGCAGTACTTC.

This clone occurred a few times. V is TRBV28 and J is TRBJ1-2; TRBD1 aligns across 9 bases. Germline CDR1 and CDR2: MDHEN and SYDVKM. This CDR3 comprises 14 residues. After removal of 4 bases from V and 7 bases from J, the junction contained 7 bases not matched to a gene. CDR3 amino acids: CASSSTGGKGGYTF. In DNA, the CDR3 is TGTGCCAGCAGTTCGACAGGGGGGAAGGGTGGCTACACCTTC.

V gene TRBV18 combines with J gene TRBJ1-1; D remains unclear. V lost 6 bases and J lost 3, with 14 bases in between. There are 14 residues in the CDR3. Germline V gives CDR1 KGHSH, CDR2 LQKENI. The DNA of the CDR3 is TGTGCCAGCTCCCTTGCGAACGGGGACACTGAAGCTTTCTTT. Its protein product is CASSLANGDTEAFF.

This clone has a handful of counts. CDR3 region: CASSLRTGVYQPQHF. CDR3 in DNA: TGTGCCAGCAGCTTACGGACAGGGGTTTATCAGCCCCAGCATTTT. The chain has TRBV7-6 and TRBJ1-5, with 9 bases aligning to TRBD1. The germline V gene encodes CDR1 SGHVS and CDR2 FNYEAQ. The J segment lost 5 bases and the V segment lost 2 bases, leaving 4 bases of the junction unmatched. The CDR3 contains 15 residues.

This clone has only one observation. This CDR3 reads CASSQTSGGGTQYF. Written as DNA, the CDR3 is TGCGCCAGCAGCCAAACTAGCGGGGGGGGTACGCAGTATTTT. The rearrangement joins TRBV4-1 to TRBJ2-3; 13 bases are shared with TRBD2. CDR1 and CDR2 from the germline V gene are MGHRA and YSYEKL. This CDR3 is built from 14 residues. Losses at the gene ends were 2 bases for V and 8 bases for J; bases not matched to a gene: 1.

The rearrangement joins TRBV18 to TRBJ2-7; a possible D gene is TRBD1 (6 bases). The CDR3 totals 16 residues. The germline V and J ends were trimmed by 0 bases and 0 bases, with 12 bases remaining between them. Germline CDR1 KGHSH, CDR2 LQKENI. The CDR3 nucleotides are TGTGCCAGCTCACCACCATACAGGGCTAGCTCCTACGAGCAGTACTTC. It codes for CASSPPYRASSYEQYF.